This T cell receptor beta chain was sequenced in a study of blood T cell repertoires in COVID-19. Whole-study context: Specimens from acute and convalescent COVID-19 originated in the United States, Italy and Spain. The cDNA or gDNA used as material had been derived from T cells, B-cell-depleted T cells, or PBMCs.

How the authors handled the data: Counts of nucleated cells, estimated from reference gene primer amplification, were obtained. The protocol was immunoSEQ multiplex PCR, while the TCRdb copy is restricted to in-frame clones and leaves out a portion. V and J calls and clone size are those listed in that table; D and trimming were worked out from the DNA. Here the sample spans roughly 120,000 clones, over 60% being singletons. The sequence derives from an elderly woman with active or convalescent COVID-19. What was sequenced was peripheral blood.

In DNA form, the CDR3 reads TGTGCCAGCAGTTACTCGAGTAGCGGCCGAACAGATACGCAGTATTTT. Encoded protein: CASSYSSSGRTDTQYF. The gene calls are TRBV6-5 and TRBJ2-3; D is possibly TRBD2 (6 bases). Germline V lookup: CDR1 MNHEY, CDR2 SVGAGI. The CDR3 is made up of 16 amino acids. Trimming removed 0 bases at V and 3 bases at J, with 13 bases between.